A single TCR beta chain is shown here with its context. Its specificity is unknown. The data stem from a study of cytomegalovirus exposure and HLA in healthy donors. For the study at large: In an earlier analysis, 95 million to 140 million unique TCR beta sequences were found from 150 million to 200 million T cells. Study-wide results and caveats: Reports showed the classifier diagnosing cytomegalovirus status with high specificity and sensitivity.

J gave up 4 bases and V 7 bases, and 11 bases lay outside the gene matches. Germline-derived CDR1 and CDR2 are MNHEY and SVGAGI. The CDR3 runs to 15 residues. The PCR ran on 60 Vbeta and 13 Jbeta primers. Profiling relied on immunoSEQ multiplex PCR, and the TCRdb table lists in-frame clones only, not all of them. The sample holds around 120,000 clones; roughly four fifths are singletons and the top ten take roughly 5.9%. The sample taken for sequencing was PBMCs. The TCR was taken from a woman aged 40 to 55 in good health and CMV-seronegative. The genes are TRBV6-5 and TRBJ2-3, with 7 bases aligning to TRBD2. The CDR3 region has the DNA TGTGCCAGCACGCCTAGCGGAGGCGGAGCAGATACGCAGTATTTT. Translating it yields CASTPSGGGADTQYF.